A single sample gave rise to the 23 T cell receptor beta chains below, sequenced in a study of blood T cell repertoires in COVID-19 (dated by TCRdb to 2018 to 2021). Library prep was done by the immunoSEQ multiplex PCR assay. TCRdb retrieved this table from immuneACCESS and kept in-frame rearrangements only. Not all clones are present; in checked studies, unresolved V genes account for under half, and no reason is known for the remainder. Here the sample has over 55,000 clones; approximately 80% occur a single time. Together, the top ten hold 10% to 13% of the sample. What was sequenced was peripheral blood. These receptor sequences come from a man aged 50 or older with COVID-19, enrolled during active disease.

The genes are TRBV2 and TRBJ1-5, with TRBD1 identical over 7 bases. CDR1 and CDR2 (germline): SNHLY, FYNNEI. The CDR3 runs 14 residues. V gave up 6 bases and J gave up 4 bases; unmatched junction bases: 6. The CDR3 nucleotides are TGTGCCAGCAGCCTAGGGACAGTTAATCAGCCCCAGCATTTT. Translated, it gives CASSLGTVNQPQHF.

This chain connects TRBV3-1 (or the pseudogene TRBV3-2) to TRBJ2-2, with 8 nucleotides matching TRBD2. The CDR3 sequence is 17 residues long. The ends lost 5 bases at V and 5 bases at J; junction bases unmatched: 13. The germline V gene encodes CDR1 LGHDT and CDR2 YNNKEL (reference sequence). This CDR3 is CASSRTPGLVFTGELFF. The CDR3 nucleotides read TGTGCCAGCAGCAGGACCCCGGGACTAGTATTTACCGGGGAGCTGTTTTTT.

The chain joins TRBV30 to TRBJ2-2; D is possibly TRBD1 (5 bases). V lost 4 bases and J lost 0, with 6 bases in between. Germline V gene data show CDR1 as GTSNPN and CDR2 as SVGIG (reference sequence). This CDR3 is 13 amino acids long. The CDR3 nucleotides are TGTGCCTGGAAAGGGGCGAACACCGGGGAGCTGTTTTTT. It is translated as CAWKGANTGELFF.

CDR3 DNA sequence: TGTGCCAGCAGCGTAGGGGTAGGGGCCGCAGATACGCAGTATTTT. This encodes CASSVGVGAADTQYF. The V and J genes are TRBV9 and TRBJ2-3; D possibly corresponds to TRBD1 (5 bases). The germline V and J ends were trimmed by 0 bases and 4 bases, with 12 bases remaining between them. The CDR3 is 15 residues long. CDR1 and CDR2 (germline): SGDLS, YYNGEE.

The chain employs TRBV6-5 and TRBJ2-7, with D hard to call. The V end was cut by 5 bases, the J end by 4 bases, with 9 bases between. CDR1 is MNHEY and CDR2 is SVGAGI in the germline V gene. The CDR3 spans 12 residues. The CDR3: CASSPPLYEQYF. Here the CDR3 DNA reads TGTGCCAGCAGTCCTCCTTTGTACGAGCAGTACTTC.

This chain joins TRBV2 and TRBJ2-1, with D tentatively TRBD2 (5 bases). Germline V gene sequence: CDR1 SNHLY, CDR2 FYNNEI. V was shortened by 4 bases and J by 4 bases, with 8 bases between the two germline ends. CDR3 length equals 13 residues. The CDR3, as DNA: TGTGCCAGCAGTGTTCGGGGTTACAATGAGCAGTTCTTC. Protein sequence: CASSVRGYNEQFF.

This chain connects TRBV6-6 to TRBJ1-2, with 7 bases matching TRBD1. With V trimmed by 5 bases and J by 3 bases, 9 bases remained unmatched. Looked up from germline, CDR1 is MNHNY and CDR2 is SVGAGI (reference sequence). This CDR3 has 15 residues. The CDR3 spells CASSPPRQGDYGYTF. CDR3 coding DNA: TGTGCCAGCAGTCCGCCCAGACAGGGCGACTATGGCTACACCTTC.

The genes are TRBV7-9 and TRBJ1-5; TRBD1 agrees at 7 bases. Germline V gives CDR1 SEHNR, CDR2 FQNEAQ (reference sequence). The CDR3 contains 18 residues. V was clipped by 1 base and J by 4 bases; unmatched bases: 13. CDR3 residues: CASSLVGSLTGLNQPQHF. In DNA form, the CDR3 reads TGTGCCAGCAGCTTAGTCGGAAGCCTGACAGGGTTGAATCAGCCCCAGCATTTT.

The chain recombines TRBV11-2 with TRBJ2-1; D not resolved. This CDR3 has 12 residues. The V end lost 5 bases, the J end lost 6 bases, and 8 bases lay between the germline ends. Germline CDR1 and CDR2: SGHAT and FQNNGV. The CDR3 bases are TGTGCCAGCAGCAGACTCGGCAATGAGCAGTTCTTC. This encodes CASSRLGNEQFF.

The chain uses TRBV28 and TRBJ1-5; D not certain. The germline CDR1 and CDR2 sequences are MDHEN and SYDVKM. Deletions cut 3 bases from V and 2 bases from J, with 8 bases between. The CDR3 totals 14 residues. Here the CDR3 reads CASSFAGGNQPQHF. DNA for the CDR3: TGTGCCAGCAGTTTTGCCGGGGGCAATCAGCCCCAGCATTTT.

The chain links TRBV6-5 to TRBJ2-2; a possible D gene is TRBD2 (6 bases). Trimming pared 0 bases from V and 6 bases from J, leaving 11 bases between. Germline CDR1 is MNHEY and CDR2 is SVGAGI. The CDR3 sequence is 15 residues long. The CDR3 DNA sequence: TGTGCCAGCAGTTACTCGAGTCTAGCGCCCGGGGAGCTGTTTTTT. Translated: CASSYSSLAPGELFF.

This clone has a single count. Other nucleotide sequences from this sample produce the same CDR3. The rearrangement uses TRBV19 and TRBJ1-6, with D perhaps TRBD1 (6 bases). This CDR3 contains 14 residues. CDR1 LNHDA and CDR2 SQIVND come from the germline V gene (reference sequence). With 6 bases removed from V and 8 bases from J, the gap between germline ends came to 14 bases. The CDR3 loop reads CASRFGQIYSPLHF. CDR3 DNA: TGTGCCAGTAGATTCGGACAGATTTATTCACCCCTCCACTTT.

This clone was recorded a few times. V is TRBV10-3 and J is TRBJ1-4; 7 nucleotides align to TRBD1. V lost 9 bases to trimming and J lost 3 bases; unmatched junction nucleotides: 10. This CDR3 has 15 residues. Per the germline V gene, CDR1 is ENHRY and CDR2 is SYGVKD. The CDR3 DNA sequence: TGTGCCATAAAGACAGGGCCCGCGGCTAATGAAAAACTGTTTTTT. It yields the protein CAIKTGPAANEKLFF.

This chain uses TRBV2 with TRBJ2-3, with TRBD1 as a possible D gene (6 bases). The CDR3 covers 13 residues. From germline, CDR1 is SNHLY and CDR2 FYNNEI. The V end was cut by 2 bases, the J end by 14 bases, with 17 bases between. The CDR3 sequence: CASSERAGVPGYF. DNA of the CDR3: TGTGCCAGCAGTGAACGGGCAGGGGTTCCGGGGTATTTT.

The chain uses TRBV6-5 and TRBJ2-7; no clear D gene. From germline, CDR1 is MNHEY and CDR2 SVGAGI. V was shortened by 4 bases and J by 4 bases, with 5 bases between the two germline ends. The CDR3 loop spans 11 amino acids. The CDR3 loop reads CASSSIYEQYF. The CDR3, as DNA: TGTGCCAGCAGTTCTATTTACGAGCAGTACTTC.

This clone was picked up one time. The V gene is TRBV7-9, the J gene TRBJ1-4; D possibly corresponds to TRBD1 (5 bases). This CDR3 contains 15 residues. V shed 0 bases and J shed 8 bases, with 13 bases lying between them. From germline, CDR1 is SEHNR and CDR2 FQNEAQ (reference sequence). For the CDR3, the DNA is TGTGCCAGCAGCTTAGCGGCCAGGGAAAGGGAAAAACTGTTTTTT. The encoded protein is CASSLAAREREKLFF.

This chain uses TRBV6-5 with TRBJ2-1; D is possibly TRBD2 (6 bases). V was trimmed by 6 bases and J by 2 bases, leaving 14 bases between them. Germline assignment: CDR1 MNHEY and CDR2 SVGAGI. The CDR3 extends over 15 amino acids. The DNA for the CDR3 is TGTGCCAGCAGAGGGGACTTACCAACCTACAATGAGCAGTTCTTC. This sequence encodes CASRGDLPTYNEQFF.

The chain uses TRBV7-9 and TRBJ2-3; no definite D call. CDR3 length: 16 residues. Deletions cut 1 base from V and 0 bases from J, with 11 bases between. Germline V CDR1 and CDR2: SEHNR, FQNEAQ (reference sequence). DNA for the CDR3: TGTGCCAGCAGCTTAGTAGAGCTGATTAGCACAGATACGCAGTATTTT. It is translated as CASSLVELISTDTQYF.

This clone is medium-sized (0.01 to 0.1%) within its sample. CDR3 sequence reads: CASSIMGLAGVAGPFF. CDR3 nucleotide sequence: TGTGCCAGTAGTATTATGGGACTAGCGGGAGTGGCGGGTCCGTTCTTC. V is TRBV19 and J is TRBJ2-1; 14 bases fit TRBD2. V gave up 3 bases and J gave up 15 bases; unmatched junction bases: 13. Germline lookup yields CDR1 LNHDA and CDR2 SQIVND (reference sequence). The CDR3 is 16 residues long.

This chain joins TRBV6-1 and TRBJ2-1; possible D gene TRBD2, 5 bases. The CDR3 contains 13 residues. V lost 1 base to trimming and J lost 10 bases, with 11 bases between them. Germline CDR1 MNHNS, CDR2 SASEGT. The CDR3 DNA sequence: TGTGCCAGCAGTGAAGGGGGTTGGAGGGAGCAGTTCTTC. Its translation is CASSEGGWREQFF.

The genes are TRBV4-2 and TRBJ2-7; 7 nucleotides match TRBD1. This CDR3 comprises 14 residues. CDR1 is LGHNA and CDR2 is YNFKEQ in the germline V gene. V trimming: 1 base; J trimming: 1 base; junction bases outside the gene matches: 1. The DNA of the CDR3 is TGTGCCAGCAGCCAAGGGGGACAGTCCTACGAGCAGTACTTC. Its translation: CASSQGGQSYEQYF.

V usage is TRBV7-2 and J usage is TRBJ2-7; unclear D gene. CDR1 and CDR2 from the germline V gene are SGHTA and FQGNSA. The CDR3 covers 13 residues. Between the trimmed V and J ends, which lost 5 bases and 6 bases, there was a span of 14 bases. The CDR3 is CASSPLLIAEQYF. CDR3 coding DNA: TGTGCCAGCAGCCCTCTTTTAATAGCCGAGCAGTACTTC. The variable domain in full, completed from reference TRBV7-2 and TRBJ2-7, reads GAGVSQSPSNKVTEKGKDVELRCDPISGHTALYWYRQSLGQGLEFLIYFQGNSAPDKSGLPSDRFSAERTGGSVSTLTIQRTQQEDSAVYLCASSPLLIAEQYFGPGTRLTVT.

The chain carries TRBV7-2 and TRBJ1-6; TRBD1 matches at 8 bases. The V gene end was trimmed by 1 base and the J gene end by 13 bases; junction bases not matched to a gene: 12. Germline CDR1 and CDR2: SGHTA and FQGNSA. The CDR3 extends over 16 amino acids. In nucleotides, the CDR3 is TGTGCCAGCAGCTTAGGTGGTTCGGGACAGGTTTACCCCCTCCACTTT. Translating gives CASSLGGSGQVYPLHF.